A selection of T cell receptor beta chains follows, all from one sample in a study of CD8+ T cells in alopecia areata. Sequencing used immunoSEQ multiplex PCR; TCRdb keeps in-frame clones, though not all of them. The data contain roughly 190,000 clones, about 65% of them singletons. The input for sequencing was CD4+ T cells sorted from blood, taken around week 50, from a patient treated with tofacitinib. The source of these receptors is a human donor with alopecia areata. CDR3s include the opening cysteine and the closing phenylalanine or tryptophan. A D gene is named only where the DNA matches it firmly. Size values are once, few and many counts, or a class for expanded clones, and some rows have none.

j_gene: TRBJ1-5; abundance: few; len: 16; v_gene: TRBV7-2; d_gene: -; CDR3aa: CASSSGQGPFNQPQHF; CDR3nt: TGTGCCAGCAGCTCCGGCCAGGGGCCGTTCAATCAGCCCCAGCATTTT
j_gene: TRBJ2-7; abundance: -; len: 12; v_gene: TRBV5-1; d_gene: -; CDR3aa: CATRLDSYEQYF; CDR3nt: TGCGCCACACGGTTAGACTCCTACGAGCAGTACTTC
j_gene: TRBJ1-5; abundance: few; len: 13; v_gene: TRBV29-1; d_gene: -; CDR3aa: CSVGDGANQPQHF; CDR3nt: TGCAGCGTTGGGGACGGCGCTAATCAGCCCCAGCATTTT
j_gene: TRBJ1-2; abundance: -; len: 13; v_gene: TRBV27; d_gene: -; CDR3aa: CATKGRLDYGYTF; CDR3nt: TGTGCCACAAAAGGGAGGTTGGACTATGGCTACACCTTC
j_gene: TRBJ2-5; abundance: -; len: 15; v_gene: TRBV4-3; d_gene: -; CDR3aa: CASSQGALEVETQYF; CDR3nt: TGCGCCAGCAGCCAAGGTGCCCTAGAGGTAGAGACCCAGTACTTC
j_gene: TRBJ1-2; abundance: many; len: 13; v_gene: TRBV9; d_gene: -; CDR3aa: CASSVDGNYGYTF; CDR3nt: TGTGCCAGCAGCGTAGACGGAAACTATGGCTACACCTTC
j_gene: TRBJ1-2; abundance: few; len: 18; v_gene: TRBV25-1; d_gene: -; CDR3aa: CASSSQRKRGQLFNGYTF; CDR3nt: TGTGCCAGCAGTTCTCAAAGGAAAAGAGGACAGCTATTCAATGGCTACACCTTC
j_gene: TRBJ1-5; abundance: -; len: 16; v_gene: TRBV4-1; d_gene: -; CDR3aa: CASSQVVDIPFQPQHF; CDR3nt: TGCGCCAGCAGCCAAGTGGTAGACATTCCCTTTCAGCCCCAGCATTTT
j_gene: TRBJ1-2; abundance: -; len: 13; v_gene: TRBV2; d_gene: TRBD1; CDR3aa: CASSGQGSGGYTF; CDR3nt: TGTGCCAGCAGTGGACAGGGCTCAGGGGGCTACACCTTC
j_gene: TRBJ1-5; abundance: -; len: 13; v_gene: TRBV29-1; d_gene: -; CDR3aa: CSVGQMGNQPQHF; CDR3nt: TGCAGCGTGGGACAAATGGGCAATCAGCCCCAGCATTTT
j_gene: TRBJ2-3; abundance: -; len: 16; v_gene: TRBV9; d_gene: TRBD2; CDR3aa: CASSVEAGGRGDTQYF; CDR3nt: TGTGCCAGCAGCGTAGAAGCGGGGGGCCGGGGAGATACGCAGTATTTT
j_gene: TRBJ2-1; abundance: -; len: 14; v_gene: TRBV5-1; d_gene: -; CDR3aa: CASSSPGAYNEQFF; CDR3nt: TGCGCCAGCAGCAGCCCCGGAGCATACAATGAGCAGTTCTTC
j_gene: TRBJ2-2; abundance: few; len: 16; v_gene: TRBV19; d_gene: TRBD1; CDR3aa: CASSIKGQMNTGELFF; CDR3nt: TGTGCCAGTAGTATAAAGGGACAGATGAACACCGGGGAGCTGTTTTTT
j_gene: TRBJ2-3; abundance: -; len: 15; v_gene: TRBV5-6; d_gene: -; CDR3aa: CASREAGASTDTQYF; CDR3nt: TGTGCCAGCAGAGAAGCAGGGGCTAGCACAGATACGCAGTATTTT
j_gene: TRBJ2-3; abundance: once; len: 14; v_gene: TRBV18; d_gene: TRBD2; CDR3aa: CASSASGGTDTQYF; CDR3nt: TGTGCCAGCTCAGCTAGCGGGGGCACAGATACGCAGTATTTT
j_gene: TRBJ1-2; abundance: -; len: 17; v_gene: TRBV4-3; d_gene: TRBD1; CDR3aa: CASSQGGSGGPNYGYTF; CDR3nt: TGCGCCAGCAGCCAAGGGGGATCAGGGGGACCTAACTATGGCTACACCTTC
j_gene: TRBJ2-3; abundance: -; len: 14; v_gene: TRBV6-5; d_gene: -; CDR3aa: CASSSGLRTDTQYF; CDR3nt: TGTGCCAGCAGTTCCGGGCTTCGCACAGATACGCAGTATTTT
j_gene: TRBJ2-3; abundance: once; len: 14; v_gene: TRBV7-9; d_gene: -; CDR3aa: CASSTGHRTDTQYF; CDR3nt: TGTGCCAGCAGCACCGGACACCGCACAGATACGCAGTATTTT
j_gene: TRBJ2-7; abundance: -; len: 14; v_gene: TRBV10-2; d_gene: TRBD2; CDR3aa: CASIRDYLSYEQYF; CDR3nt: TGCGCCAGCATCAGGGACTACCTCTCCTACGAGCAGTACTTC
j_gene: TRBJ2-5; abundance: -; len: 19; v_gene: TRBV29-1; d_gene: -; CDR3aa: CSVPYVFRGGYQYQETQYF; CDR3nt: TGCAGCGTTCCATACGTCTTCCGGGGAGGCTATCAATACCAAGAGACCCAGTACTTC
j_gene: TRBJ2-2; abundance: -; len: 14; v_gene: TRBV6-4; d_gene: TRBD2; CDR3aa: CASRIAGDTGELFF; CDR3nt: TGTGCCAGCAGAATAGCGGGGGACACCGGGGAGCTGTTTTTT
j_gene: TRBJ2-7; abundance: -; len: 14; v_gene: TRBV29-1; d_gene: TRBD2; CDR3aa: CSVGLAASGYEQYF; CDR3nt: TGCAGCGTTGGCCTGGCGGCTAGCGGCTACGAGCAGTACTTC
j_gene: TRBJ1-2; abundance: -; len: 13; v_gene: TRBV29-1; d_gene: TRBD1; CDR3aa: CSVERQGVGGYTF; CDR3nt: TGCAGCGTTGAAAGACAGGGGGTTGGAGGCTACACCTTC